The rows below give T cell receptor beta chains drawn from one sample of a study of T-cell memory formation after mild COVID-19. Each CDR3 protein is one row after TCRdb ran MiXCR on the 5' RACE reads. The table shows some 450,000 distinct CDR3 sequences, with roughly 18% occurring only once. Material: PBMCs or a T cell subset sorted from them (not recorded which). Receptors originate from a man between 18 and 29 years old who had mild COVID-19 (a few samples of this study predate the infection). Cell type and time point are not known. CDR3s include the opening cysteine and the closing phenylalanine or tryptophan. D genes are given only for firm matches. The size field is filled for only some rows; it gives once, few, many or a size class.

j_gene | v_gene | abundance | d_gene | CDR3aa | CDR3nt
TRBJ1-2 | TRBV11-2 | . | TRBD1 | CASSLGWRTGDYGYTF | TGTGCCAGCAGCTTAGGATGGCGGACAGGGGACTATGGCTACACCTTC
TRBJ1-3 | TRBV12-3/TRBV12-4 | . | TRBD1 | CASSLEGDREGNTIYF | TGTGCCAGCAGTTTAGAGGGGGACAGGGAAGGAAACACCATATATTTT
TRBJ2-1 | TRBV5-6 | . | TRBD2 | CASSSVAGGINEQFF | TGTGCCAGCAGCTCTGTAGCGGGGGGGATCAATGAGCAGTTCTTC
TRBJ1-1 | TRBV2 | . | TRBD1 | CASGSQGVRDTEAFF | TGTGCCAGCGGGAGCCAGGGGGTGCGGGACACTGAAGCTTTCTTT
TRBJ2-7 | TRBV6-2/TRBV6-3 | . | . | CASSVAIFDEQYF | TGTGCCAGCAGCGTAGCTATCTTCGACGAGCAGTACTTC
TRBJ1-1 | TRBV5-4 | . | . | CASSPTTAGNTEAFF | TGTGCCAGCAGCCCGACGACAGCCGGGAACACTGAAGCTTTCTTT
TRBJ1-2 | TRBV10-3 | . | TRBD1 | CAISVGTGGGYTF | TGTGCCATCAGTGTCGGGACAGGGGGAGGCTACACCTTC
TRBJ2-3 | TRBV24-1 | . | . | CATSDGSSSADTQYF | TGTGCCACCAGTGATGGTAGCTCCTCCGCAGATACGCAGTATTTT
TRBJ2-2 | TRBV4-1 | few | TRBD2 | CASSLLLAGVNTGELFF | TGCGCCAGCAGCCTATTACTAGCGGGGGTCAACACCGGGGAGCTGTTTTTT
TRBJ2-5 | TRBV6-2/TRBV6-3 | . | TRBD1 | CASSYSIGQGEETQYF | TGTGCCAGCAGTTACTCGATCGGACAGGGGGAAGAGACCCAGTACTTC
TRBJ2-3 | TRBV6-2/TRBV6-3 | . | TRBD1 | CASSSGTGGVDTQYF | TGTGCCAGCAGTTCCGGGACAGGGGGCGTAGATACGCAGTATTTT
TRBJ2-1 | TRBV2 | . | . | CASSDFGFGYNEQFF | TGTGCCAGCAGTGATTTCGGGTTCGGCTACAATGAGCAGTTCTTC
TRBJ1-5 | TRBV4-1 | . | TRBD1 | CASSQSTGHHQPQHF | TGCGCCAGCAGCCAATCGACAGGGCACCATCAGCCCCAGCATTTT
TRBJ1-1 | TRBV18 | many | . | CASSPFDFQGLTEAFF | TGTGCCAGCTCACCGTTTGATTTTCAGGGGTTGACTGAAGCTTTCTTT
TRBJ2-5 | TRBV4-3 | . | . | CASSQRTAETQYF | TGCGCCAGCAGCCAACGGACAGCGGAGACCCAGTACTTC
TRBJ1-5 | TRBV12-3/TRBV12-4 | . | TRBD1 | CASNAQGGSQPQHF | TGTGCCAGCAATGCCCAGGGGGGAAGTCAGCCCCAGCATTTT
TRBJ1-6 | TRBV12-3/TRBV12-4 | . | . | CASSSPGRAPLHF | TGTGCCAGCAGTTCCCCAGGGAGAGCACCCCTCCACTTT
TRBJ1-1 | TRBV10-3 | . | . | CAISATGNTEAFF | TGTGCCATCAGTGCCACAGGGAACACTGAAGCTTTCTTT
TRBJ1-5 | TRBV7-9 | . | TRBD1 | CATETAGGSNQPQHF | TGTGCCACGGAAACCGCAGGGGGAAGCAATCAGCCCCAGCATTTT
TRBJ2-5 | TRBV14 | few | TRBD2 | CASSQGTSEYF | TGTGCCAGCAGCCAAGGGACTAGCGAGTACTTC
TRBJ1-5 | TRBV6-5 | few | . | CASSYSQVGNQPQHF | TGTGCCAGCAGTTACTCACAGGTCGGCAATCAGCCCCAGCATTTT
TRBJ2-3 | TRBV20-1 | . | . | CSAREGGRGTDTQYF | TGCAGTGCTAGAGAGGGGGGCAGGGGCACAGATACGCAGTATTTT
TRBJ2-2 | TRBV20-1 | few | . | CSAGGELFF | TGCAGTGCCGGCGGGGAGCTGTTTTTT
TRBJ1-1 | TRBV4-1 | . | . | CASSQAREAFF | TGCGCCAGCAGCCAAGCCAGGGAAGCTTTCTTT
TRBJ2-5 | TRBV7-6 | few | . | CASSLVGQTSETQYF | TGTGCCAGCAGCTTAGTCGGCCAGACTTCCGAGACCCAGTACTTC
TRBJ2-1 | TRBV20-1 | . | TRBD2 | CSATLLSGGASEQFF | TGCAGTGCTACCCTACTGAGCGGGGGAGCGAGTGAGCAGTTCTTC
TRBJ1-2 | TRBV29-1 | . | . | CSARAGTNYGYTF | TGCAGCGCTCGAGCCGGGACAAACTATGGCTACACCTTC
TRBJ2-7 | TRBV5-6 | . | . | CASSGLTGSVEQYF | TGTGCCAGCAGTGGGTTAACAGGGTCGGTCGAGCAGTACTTC
TRBJ1-2 | TRBV7-3 | few | . | CASSGGDRARGYTF | TGTGCCAGCAGCGGAGGGGACCGCGCGCGCGGCTACACCTTC
TRBJ2-7 | TRBV4-2 | . | TRBD2 | CASSQEGTSGYEQYF | TGTGCCAGCAGCCAAGAAGGGACTAGCGGATACGAGCAGTACTTC
TRBJ2-4 | TRBV28 | few | TRBD1 | CASSFPQGAAKNIQYF | TGTGCCAGCAGTTTCCCACAGGGGGCCGCCAAAAACATTCAGTACTTC
TRBJ2-2 | TRBV14 | . | . | CASSHRTLTTGELFF | TGTGCCAGCAGCCACCGAACCTTGACCACCGGGGAGCTGTTTTTT
TRBJ2-3 | TRBV5-1 | . | . | CASSPYAGSVGTDTQYF | TGCGCCAGCAGCCCCTATGCGGGCAGTGTGGGCACAGATACGCAGTATTTT
TRBJ2-2 | TRBV5-4 | many | . | CASSLAFADTGELFF | TGTGCCAGCAGCTTGGCCTTTGCGGACACCGGGGAGCTGTTTTTT
TRBJ2-2 | TRBV21-1 | . | . | CASNRLAGENGELFF | TGTGCCAGCAACCGACTAGCGGGGGAAAACGGGGAGCTGTTTTTT